This passage covers 8 T cell receptor beta chains from one sample sequenced in a study of blood T cells in healthy people across ages. Primers used in a second PCR of about 7 to 12 cycles were a sample-barcoded 5' primer and a J-beta primer mix. TCRdb passed the 5' RACE reads through MiXCR, listing each CDR3 protein once. The repertoire holds around 650,000 distinct CDR3 sequences, with roughly 32% as singletons. The sample taken for sequencing was blood. All receptors come from a woman at least 80 years old in good health.

At least ten counts were recorded for this clonotype. V gene TRBV6-6 combines with J gene TRBJ1-4, with 8 bases identical to TRBD1. The CDR3 contains 15 residues. V was clipped by 4 bases and J by 5 bases; unmatched bases: 6. Per germline, CDR1 MNHNY and CDR2 SVGAGI (reference sequence). Here the CDR3 DNA reads TGTGCCAGCAGTTTGGGACAGGTTGGGAATGAAAAACTGTTTTTT. This gives the protein CASSLGQVGNEKLFF.

This clonotype was picked up many times. The rearrangement joins TRBV29-1 to TRBJ2-7; 7 nucleotides align to TRBD2. Germline V gene data show CDR1 as SQVTM and CDR2 as ANQGSEA. The CDR3 runs to 12 residues. Trimming removed 1 base from V and 7 bases from J; junction bases left unmatched: 4. For the CDR3, the DNA is TGCAGCGTTGAAGGCGGGGGTGCGGAGCAGTACTTC. Its translation is CSVEGGGAEQYF.

This clonotype has a handful of counts. The chain carries TRBV7-2 and TRBJ2-1, with 9 bases matching TRBD2. CDR3 length: 15 residues. Germline V CDR1 and CDR2: SGHTA, FQGNSA. With V trimmed by 3 bases and J by 6 bases, 6 bases remained unmatched. The CDR3 spells CASSLGGGGANEQFF. The CDR3, as DNA: TGTGCCAGCAGCTTGGGGGGCGGGGGGGCCAATGAGCAGTTCTTC.

This clonotype was observed many times. This rearrangement joins TRBV28 to TRBJ2-7, with TRBD1 as a possible D gene (6 bases). The CDR3 totals 14 residues. V was trimmed by 6 bases and J by 3 bases, leaving 15 bases between them. CDR1 and CDR2 (germline): MDHEN, SYDVKM. The CDR3 bases are TGTGCCAGCAGGCGTTCAGGGGCACTCTACGAGCAGTACTTC. It is translated as CASRRSGALYEQYF.

This clonotype came up many times. The chain uses TRBV9 and TRBJ2-1, with D tentatively TRBD2 (7 bases). The CDR3 loop spans 15 amino acids. Germline CDR1 and CDR2: SGDLS and YYNGEE. V was pared by 0 bases and J by 7 bases, with 14 bases between. CDR3 in amino acids: CASSVEGGFRNEQFF. In nucleotides, the CDR3 is TGTGCCAGCAGCGTAGAGGGGGGGTTTAGGAATGAGCAGTTCTTC.

A few counts support this clonotype. The rearrangement joins TRBV6-1 to TRBJ2-1; TRBD2 agrees at 10 bases. J lost 6 bases, V lost 1 base, and 6 bases had no gene match. The CDR3 is 16 residues long. Germline values: CDR1 MNHNS, CDR2 SASEGT. The CDR3 sequence is CASSEVKRGGFNEQFF. The CDR3 DNA is TGTGCCAGCAGTGAAGTGAAGCGGGGGGGATTCAATGAGCAGTTCTTC.

A word on this clonotype: This may be a read error, as it is one base from a much larger clone. The CDR3 coding sequence is TGCGCCAGCAGCAAACTAGCGGGGGGCACAGGTACGCAGTATTTT. Protein product: CASSKLAGGTGTQYF. This rearrangement joins TRBV5-1 to TRBJ2-3; TRBD2 matches at 12 bases. Germline CDR1 and CDR2: SGHRS and YFSETQ. The CDR3 spans 15 residues.

This clonotype turned up a few times. The rearrangement uses TRBV6-2 or TRBV6-3 and TRBJ1-1; TRBD1 matches at 7 bases. The CDR3 spans 14 residues. With V trimmed by 5 bases and J by 5 bases, 8 bases remained unmatched. In germline, CDR1 is MNHEY, CDR2 SVGEGT. CDR3: CASSPPTGLTEAFF. The CDR3 region has the DNA TGTGCCAGCAGTCCTCCGACAGGGTTGACTGAAGCTTTCTTT.